The 3 T cell receptor beta chains given below trace back to one sample, sequenced in a study of shared clonotypes between healthy human individuals. Clones were sequenced by immunoSEQ multiplex PCR, and TCRdb holds only the in-frame ones, with some missing. In the table there are about 320,000 clones, over 75% of which are singletons. Sequencing was done on a sample of memory CD8+ T cells sorted from blood. As to subset: CD45RO+ cells pooled with CCR7-negative TemRA cells. The receptors were gathered from a man aged 18-30 years in good health.

DNA for the CDR3: TGTGCCAGCTCACCAGTGGGAGCGAACACTGAAGCTTTCTTT. It is translated as CASSPVGANTEAFF. V and J are TRBV18 and TRBJ1-1, with unresolved D. Per the germline V gene, CDR1 is KGHSH and CDR2 is LQKENI. V shed 2 bases and J shed 1 base, with 8 bases lying between them. This CDR3 is 14 amino acids long. Full variable domain (rest looked up from reference TRBV18 and TRBJ1-1): NAGVMQNPRHLVRRRGQEARLRCSPMKGHSHVYWYRQLPEEGLKFMVYLQKENIIDESGMPKERFSAEFPKEGPSILRIQQVVRGDSAAYFCASSPVGANTEAFFGQGTRLTVV.

This rearrangement joins TRBV30 to TRBJ2-1, with TRBD2 matching over 9 bases. Germline CDR1 is GTSNPN and CDR2 is SVGIG (reference sequence). The length of the CDR3 is 13 residues. Losses at the gene ends were 2 bases for V and 10 bases for J; bases not matched to a gene: 6. CDR3 region: CAWSPVAGVEQFF. In DNA form, the CDR3 reads TGTGCCTGGAGTCCGGTAGCGGGAGTCGAGCAGTTCTTC.

This chain links TRBV5-4 with TRBJ2-7, with TRBD1 matching over 11 bases. CDR3 size: 13 residues. From germline, CDR1 is SGHNT and CDR2 YYREEE (reference sequence). J gave up 6 bases and V 7 bases, and 6 bases lay outside the gene matches. CDR3 sequence reads: CASLPGTGGEQYF. CDR3 bases: TGTGCCAGCCTACCCGGGACAGGGGGCGAGCAGTACTTC.